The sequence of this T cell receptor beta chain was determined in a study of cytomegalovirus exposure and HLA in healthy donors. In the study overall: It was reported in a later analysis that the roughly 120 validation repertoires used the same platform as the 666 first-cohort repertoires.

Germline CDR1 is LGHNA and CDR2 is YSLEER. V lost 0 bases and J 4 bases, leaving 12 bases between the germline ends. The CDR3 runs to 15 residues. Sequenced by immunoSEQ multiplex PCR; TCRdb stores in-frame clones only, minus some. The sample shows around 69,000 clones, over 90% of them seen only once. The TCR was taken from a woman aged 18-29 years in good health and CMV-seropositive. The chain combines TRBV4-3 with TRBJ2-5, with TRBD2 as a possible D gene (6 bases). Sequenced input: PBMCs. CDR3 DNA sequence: TGCGCCAGCAGCCAAGATGAGACTAGGATAGAGACCCAGTACTTC. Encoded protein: CASSQDETRIETQYF.